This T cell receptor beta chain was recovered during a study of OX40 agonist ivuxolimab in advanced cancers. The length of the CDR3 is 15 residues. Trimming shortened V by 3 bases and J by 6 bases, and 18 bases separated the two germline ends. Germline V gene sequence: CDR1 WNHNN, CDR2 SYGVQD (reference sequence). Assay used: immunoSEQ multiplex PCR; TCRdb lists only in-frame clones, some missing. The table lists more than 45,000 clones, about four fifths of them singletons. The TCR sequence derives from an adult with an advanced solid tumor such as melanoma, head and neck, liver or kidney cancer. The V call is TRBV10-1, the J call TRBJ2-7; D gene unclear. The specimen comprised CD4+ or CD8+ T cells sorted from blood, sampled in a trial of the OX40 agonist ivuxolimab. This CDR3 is CASSDRTVDLSEQYF. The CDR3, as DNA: TGCGCCAGCAGTGATCGAACAGTTGATCTTTCCGAGCAGTACTTC.